The 5 T cell receptor beta chains given below trace back to one sample, sequenced in a study of cytomegalovirus exposure and HLA in healthy donors. The PCR ran on 60 Vbeta and 13 Jbeta primers. This table comes from immunoSEQ multiplex PCR, and its TCRdb copy is limited to in-frame clones, with some not included. Counted here are 70,000 to 85,000 clones, approximately 67% occurring once; the ten biggest clones make up roughly 4%. The sequencing input was PBMCs. These receptors all stem from a male donor in good health and CMV-seropositive.

This chain connects TRBV9 to TRBJ2-1; the match to TRBD1 covers 9 bases. Trimming took 0 bases from V and 4 from J; bases not matched to a gene: 2. This CDR3 contains 15 residues. The germline gives CDR1 SGDLS, CDR2 YYNGEE. The CDR3 spells CASSVVGQGYNEQFF. For the CDR3, the DNA is TGTGCCAGCAGCGTAGTGGGACAGGGATACAATGAGCAGTTCTTC.

The chain links TRBV27 to TRBJ1-1, with D unclear. Germline V lookup: CDR1 MNHEY, CDR2 SMNVEV (reference sequence). The CDR3 consists of 19 residues. V was trimmed by 5 bases and J by 2 bases, leaving 27 bases between them. CDR3: CASSDHLASPHFENTEAFF. The DNA of the CDR3 is TGTGCCAGCAGTGACCATTTAGCCTCCCCGCACTTTGAAAACACTGAAGCTTTCTTT.

The V gene is TRBV18, the J gene TRBJ1-6, with TRBD1 as a possible D gene (6 bases). Trimming left V 1 base short and J 6 bases short, with 13 bases between. Germline V lookup: CDR1 KGHSH, CDR2 LQKENI. CDR3 length equals 16 residues. Here the CDR3 DNA reads TGTGCCAGCTCACCACTTTCGGACAGACTTAATTCACCCCTCCACTTT. Encoded protein: CASSPLSDRLNSPLHF. Filled out from reference TRBV18 and TRBJ1-6, the complete variable domain reads NAGVMQNPRHLVRRRGQEARLRCSPMKGHSHVYWYRQLPEEGLKFMVYLQKENIIDESGMPKERFSAEFPKEGPSILRIQQVVRGDSAAYFCASSPLSDRLNSPLHFGNGTRLTVT.

The V and J genes are TRBV2 and TRBJ2-2; 7 bases are shared with TRBD2. CDR1 SNHLY and CDR2 FYNNEI come from the germline V gene. The V and J ends lost 8 bases and 1 base, in that order; junction bases with no gene match: 7. This CDR3 has 15 residues. In DNA form, the CDR3 reads TGTGCCAGCCTTAGGGCTAGCGGGAACACCGGGGAGCTGTTTTTT. Translation: CASLRASGNTGELFF.

The chain links TRBV10-3 to TRBJ2-7; no clear D gene. With 4 bases removed from V and 2 bases from J, the gap between germline ends came to 18 bases. Per the germline V gene, CDR1 is ENHRY and CDR2 is SYGVKD. This CDR3 is built from 16 residues. The CDR3 sequence is CAISGAGHSAAYEQYF. CDR3 nucleotides: TGTGCCATCAGTGGGGCAGGTCACAGTGCCGCCTACGAGCAGTACTTC.